What follows are 19 T cell receptor beta chains derived from one specimen sequenced in a study of regulatory T cells in long-lasting Graves disease. Time point meaning: newly diagnosed GD, antithyroid drugs for less than 3 months. PBMC-derived RNA was used for the TCR library. Relying on iRepertoire HTBI primers and Arm-PCR of CDR3 regions, the team built TCR beta libraries. One entry per CDR3 protein, called by TCRdb with MiXCR from the multiplex PCR reads. The sample has under 300,000 distinct CDR3 sequences, about a sixth seen once. This sample comprised peripheral blood mononuclear cells (PBMCs), obtained at new diagnosis, from a patient treated with antithyroid drugs. All receptors derive from a female donor with Graves disease.

This clonotype was detected ten times or more. This chain links TRBV6-1 with TRBJ2-1, with TRBD2 identical over 11 bases. The trim removed 8 bases at V and 5 bases at J, leaving 14 bases unmatched. CDR1 is MNHNS and CDR2 is SASEGT in the germline V gene. The CDR3 loop spans 17 amino acids. The CDR3 nucleotides are TGTGCCAGCCACCAACTTCCTAGCGGGAGGTGGAACAATGAGCAGTTCTTC. Amino acids: CASHQLPSGRWNNEQFF.

In this sample, this clonotype turned up many times. The chain recombines TRBV20-1 with TRBJ1-6, with D perhaps matching TRBD1 (5 bases). Germline CDR1 DFQATT, CDR2 SNEGSKA (reference sequence). CDR3 length: 15 amino acids. V was cut by 4 bases and J by 4 bases, with 14 bases left in between. The DNA for the CDR3 is TGCAGTGCTACCCCCGCGGGGCTTTATAATTCACCCCTCCACTTT. This translates into CSATPAGLYNSPLHF.

With respect to this clonotype: This may be a read error: a much more frequent sequence differs by one nucleotide. The V and J genes are TRBV6-9 and TRBJ1-2; maybe TRBD1 (6 bases). Germline CDR1 is MNHGY and CDR2 is SVAAGI. CDR3 size: 14 residues. The CDR3: CASSYLGGGYSYTF. CDR3 DNA sequence: TGTGCCAGCAGTTACTTAGGGGGTGGCTATAGCTACACCTTC.

The rearrangement uses TRBV29-1 and TRBJ2-1, with D perhaps TRBD1 or TRBD2 (6 bases each). V dropped 7 bases and J dropped 4 bases, with 11 bases sitting between them. Germline V gene sequence: CDR1 SQVTM, CDR2 ANQGSEA. CDR3 length equals 12 residues. The CDR3 protein is CSGGANYNEQFF. DNA of the CDR3: TGCAGCGGGGGGGCTAATTACAATGAGCAGTTCTTC.

The chain is built from TRBV11-2 and TRBJ2-7; maybe TRBD2 (5 bases). This CDR3 has 13 amino acids. Germline V gene lookup returns CDR1 SGHAT and CDR2 FQNNGV. Trimming stripped 4 bases from V and 7 bases from J, with 14 bases between. The CDR3 sequence: CASSSRPGEEQYF. The CDR3 DNA reads as TGTGCCAGCAGCTCCCGCCCCGGGGAAGAGCAGTACTTC.

The sample holds a few counts of this clonotype. The chain carries TRBV9 and TRBJ2-7, with 10 bases lining up with TRBD2. Germline-derived CDR1 and CDR2 are SGDLS and YYNGEE. J gave up 4 bases and V 0 bases, and 7 bases lay outside the gene matches. This CDR3 comprises 16 residues. DNA for the CDR3: TGTGCCAGCAGCGTAGAGGGGACTAGCGACAGGTACGAGCAGTACTTC. The encoded protein is CASSVEGTSDRYEQYF. Complete variable domain (other parts from reference TRBV9 and TRBJ2-7): DSGVTQTPKHLITATGQRVTLRCSPRSGDLSVYWYQQSLDQGLQFLIQYYNGEERAKGNILERFSAQQFPDLHSELNLSSLELGDSALYFCASSVEGTSDRYEQYFGPGTRLTVT.

This clonotype was observed at least ten times. The chain links TRBV6-2 or TRBV6-3 to TRBJ1-6; no firm D call. This CDR3 comprises 17 residues. The ends were cut back, 2 bases at V and 3 bases at J, with 14 bases in the middle. CDR1 is MNHEY and CDR2 is SVGEGT in the germline V gene. CDR3 in amino acids: CASSYRAGGVYNSPLHF. DNA of the CDR3: TGTGCCAGCAGTTACCGTGCGGGAGGAGTCTATAATTCACCCCTCCACTTT.

This clonotype occurred many times. The gene calls are TRBV20-1 and TRBJ2-7, with D possibly matching TRBD1 (5 bases). Trimming left V 0 bases short and J 1 base short, with 7 bases between. Germline CDR1 is DFQATT and CDR2 is SNEGSKA (reference sequence). The CDR3 has 13 residues. The CDR3 DNA reads as TGCAGTGCTAGAGACGACAGATCCTACGAGCAGTACTTC. This translates into CSARDDRSYEQYF.

In this sample, this clonotype turned up a few times. The chain recombines TRBV20-1 with TRBJ2-2; 8 bases align to TRBD2. Germline V gene data show CDR1 as DFQATT and CDR2 as SNEGSKA (reference sequence). CDR3 length equals 15 residues. V was pared by 3 bases and J by 4 bases, with 7 bases of the junction left unmatched. The CDR3 sequence: CSASFAGGPTGELFF. CDR3 bases: TGCAGTGCTAGCTTTGCGGGAGGACCCACCGGGGAGCTGTTTTTT.

This clonotype was picked up many times. The junction does not match germline at one end; this may be a read error. The chain carries TRBV28 and TRBJ1-5, with D unresolved. The CDR3 length is 13 residues. Germline V gives CDR1 MDHEN, CDR2 SYDVKM. CDR3 in DNA: TGCGCCAGCATGCTCGGTAGCAATCAGCCCCAGCATTTT. As protein: CASMLGSNQPQHF.

This clonotype showed up many times. This chain joins TRBV19 and TRBJ1-5, with TRBD1 as a possible D gene (6 bases). Trimming cost V 6 bases and J 4 bases, with 13 bases left between them. CDR3 length: 14 amino acids. Germline V lookup: CDR1 LNHDA, CDR2 SQIVND (reference sequence). CDR3 amino acids: CASRPRQDNQPQHF. The CDR3 DNA follows: TGTGCCAGTAGACCTCGACAGGATAATCAGCCCCAGCATTTT. Complete variable domain (other parts from reference TRBV19 and TRBJ1-5): DGGITQSPKYLFRKEGQNVTLSCEQNLNHDAMYWYRQDPGQGLRLIYYSQIVNDFQKGDIAEGYSVSREKKESFPLTVTSAQKNPTAFYLCASRPRQDNQPQHFGDGTRLSIL.

This clonotype has a count of ten or more. The gene calls are TRBV7-9 and TRBJ2-5; possibly TRBD2 for D (7 bases). This CDR3 contains 16 residues. In germline, CDR1 is SEHNR, CDR2 FQNEAQ (reference sequence). With 5 bases removed from V and 4 bases from J, the gap between germline ends came to 20 bases. Written as DNA, the CDR3 is TGTGCCAGCAGCCGCCCCCCTGGGGGGGGGGCAGAGACCCAGTACTTC. Translation gives CASSRPPGGGAETQYF.

This clonotype was seen repeatedly, ten times or more. The J gene is TRBJ1-5, the V gene TRBV19, with D perhaps matching TRBD1 (5 bases). Trimming took 6 bases from V and 0 from J, leaving 15 bases between them. The CDR3 contains 16 residues. Per germline, CDR1 LNHDA and CDR2 SQIVND (reference sequence). In DNA, the CDR3 is TGTGCCAGTAGCCTCAGGGATCCGAATAGCAATCAGCCCCAGCATTTT. Translated, it gives CASSLRDPNSNQPQHF.

At least ten counts were recorded for this clonotype. This rearrangement joins TRBV10-3 to TRBJ2-3; D is perhaps TRBD1 or TRBD2 (5 bases each). Germline assignment: CDR1 ENHRY and CDR2 SYGVKD. This CDR3 is built from 14 residues. The V and J ends lost 6 bases and 0 bases respectively, with 10 bases between them. CDR3 in DNA: TGTGCCATCAGGCCTGGGGGAAGCACAGATACGCAGTATTTT. This translates into CAIRPGGSTDTQYF.

This clonotype came up a few times. V usage is TRBV14 and J usage is TRBJ2-5; 9 bases align to TRBD2. Unmatched junction bases numbered 5, after V lost 2 bases and J lost 1 base. Germline values: CDR1 SGHDN, CDR2 FVKESK. The CDR3 is 16 amino acids. The chain's CDR3 is CASSQQTGLAQETQYF. CDR3 nucleotide sequence: TGTGCCAGCAGCCAACAGACGGGACTAGCCCAAGAGACCCAGTACTTC.

Many counts were recorded for this clonotype. The J gene is TRBJ2-1, the V gene TRBV6-2 or TRBV6-3, with TRBD1 matching over 9 bases. Germline V CDR1 and CDR2: MNHEY, SVGEGT. CDR3 length: 18 residues. V shed 2 bases, J shed 4 bases, and the junction held 12 bases outside the gene matches. CDR3 protein: CASSYPSWTGAIYNEQFF. Written as DNA, the CDR3 is TGTGCCAGCAGTTACCCGAGCTGGACAGGGGCAATTTACAATGAGCAGTTCTTC.

This clonotype was picked up many times. The chain joins TRBV11-2 to TRBJ2-1, with 7 bases fitting TRBD2. J lost 7 bases, V lost 2 bases, and 5 bases had no gene match. The CDR3 runs to 14 residues. In germline, CDR1 is SGHAT, CDR2 FQNNGV. This chain's CDR3 is CASSLTAGANEQFF. The DNA for the CDR3 is TGTGCCAGCAGCTTAACGGCGGGAGCAAATGAGCAGTTCTTC.

This clonotype came up many times. The J gene is TRBJ2-7, the V gene TRBV3-1; D not certain. The last part of the DNA fits TRBJ2-3 better; the J call may be wrong. The CDR3 has 17 residues. Germline V gives CDR1 LGHDT, CDR2 YNNKEL (reference sequence). DNA for the CDR3: TGTGCCAGCAGCCAAGAGGAAGGAGTCGACTCTGCAGATACGCAGTATTTT. Protein: CASSQEEGVDSADTQYF.

This clonotype was counted ten times or more. This sequence joins TRBV24-1 and TRBJ2-1, with D unclear. Germline values: CDR1 KGHDR, CDR2 SFDVKD. CDR3 length: 13 amino acids. V lost 1 base and J 8 bases, leaving 8 bases between the germline ends. CDR3 loop: CATSDLGRDEQFF. As DNA, the CDR3 is TGTGCCACCAGTGATTTAGGTCGGGATGAGCAGTTCTTC.